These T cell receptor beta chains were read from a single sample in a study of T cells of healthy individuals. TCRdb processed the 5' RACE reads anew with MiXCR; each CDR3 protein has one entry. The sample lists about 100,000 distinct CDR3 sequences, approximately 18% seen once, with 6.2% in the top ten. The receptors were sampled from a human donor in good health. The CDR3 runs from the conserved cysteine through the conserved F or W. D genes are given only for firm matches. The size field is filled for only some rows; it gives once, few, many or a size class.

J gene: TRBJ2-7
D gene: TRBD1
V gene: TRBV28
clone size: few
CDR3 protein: CASSDRQGRDEQYF
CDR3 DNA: TGTGCCAGCAGTGATCGACAGGGTCGGGACGAGCAGTACTTC

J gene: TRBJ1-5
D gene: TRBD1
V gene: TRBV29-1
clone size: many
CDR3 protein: CSVGQGAWQPQHF
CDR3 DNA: TGCAGCGTTGGACAGGGGGCCTGGCAGCCCCAGCATTTT

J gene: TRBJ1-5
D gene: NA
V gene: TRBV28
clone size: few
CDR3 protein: CASRLQGGSNQPQHF
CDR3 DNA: TGTGCCAGCAGGCTACAGGGAGGAAGCAATCAGCCCCAGCATTTT

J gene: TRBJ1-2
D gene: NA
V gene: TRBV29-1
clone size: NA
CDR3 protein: CSVVAKGHHWDYTF
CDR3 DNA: TGCAGCGTGGTGGCGAAGGGTCACCATTGGGACTACACCTTC

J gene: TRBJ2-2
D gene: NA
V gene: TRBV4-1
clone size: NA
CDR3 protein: CASSQGPLGPGELFF
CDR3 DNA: TGCGCCAGCAGCCAAGGACCCCTTGGTCCCGGGGAGCTGTTTTTT

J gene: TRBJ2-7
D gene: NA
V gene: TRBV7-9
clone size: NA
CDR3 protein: CASSLGVGEGVYEQYF
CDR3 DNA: TGTGCCAGCAGCTTAGGTGTCGGGGAGGGGGTCTACGAGCAGTACTTC

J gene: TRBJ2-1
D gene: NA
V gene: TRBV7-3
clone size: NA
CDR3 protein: CASSPGEGYNEQFF
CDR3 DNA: TGTGCCAGCAGCCCAGGCGAGGGATACAATGAGCAGTTCTTC

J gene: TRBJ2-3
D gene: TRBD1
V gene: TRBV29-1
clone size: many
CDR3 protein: CSTSQGATSTDTQYF
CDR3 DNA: TGCAGCACCAGCCAGGGGGCCACTAGCACAGATACGCAGTATTTT

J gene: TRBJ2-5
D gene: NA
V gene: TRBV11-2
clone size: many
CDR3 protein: CASSWHWGEQETQYF
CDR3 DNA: TGTGCCAGCAGCTGGCACTGGGGAGAGCAAGAGACCCAGTACTTC

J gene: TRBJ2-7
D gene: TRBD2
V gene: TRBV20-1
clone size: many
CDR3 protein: CSATGTSGSYEQYF
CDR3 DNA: TGCAGTGCAACAGGGACTAGCGGGAGCTACGAGCAGTACTTC

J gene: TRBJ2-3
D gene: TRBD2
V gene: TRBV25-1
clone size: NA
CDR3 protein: CASSASEGGVGTDTQYF
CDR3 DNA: TGTGCCAGCAGTGCCTCCGAGGGAGGGGTAGGCACAGATACGCAGTATTTT

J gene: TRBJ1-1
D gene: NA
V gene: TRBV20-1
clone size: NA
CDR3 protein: CSARARGGTEAFF
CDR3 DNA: TGCAGTGCTAGGGCCCGCGGGGGCACTGAAGCTTTCTTT

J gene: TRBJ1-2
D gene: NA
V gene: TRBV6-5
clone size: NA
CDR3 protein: CASSIGHQGIYGYTF
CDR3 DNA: TGTGCCAGCAGTATCGGGCACCAGGGAATATATGGCTACACCTTC

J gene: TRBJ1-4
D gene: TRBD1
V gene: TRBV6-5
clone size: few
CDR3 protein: CASRRTPGTGDEKLFF
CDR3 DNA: TGTGCCAGCAGGCGCACTCCCGGGACAGGGGATGAAAAACTGTTTTTT

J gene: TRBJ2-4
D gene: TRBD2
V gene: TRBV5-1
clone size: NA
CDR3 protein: CASSFDGGDIQYF
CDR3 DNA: TGCGCCAGCAGCTTTGACGGGGGGGACATTCAGTACTTC

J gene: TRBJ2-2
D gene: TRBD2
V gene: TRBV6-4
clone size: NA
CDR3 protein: CASSEGVAGYTGELFF
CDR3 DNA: TGTGCCAGCAGTGAAGGGGTAGCGGGTTACACCGGGGAGCTGTTTTTT

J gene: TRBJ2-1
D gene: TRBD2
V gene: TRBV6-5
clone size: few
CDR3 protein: CASSYNIAGAGNEQFF
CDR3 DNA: TGTGCCAGCAGTTACAATATCGCGGGAGCGGGCAATGAGCAGTTCTTC

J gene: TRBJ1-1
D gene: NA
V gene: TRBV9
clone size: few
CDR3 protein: CASSVAAAPEAFF
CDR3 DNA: TGTGCCAGCAGCGTAGCTGCGGCCCCGGAAGCTTTCTTT

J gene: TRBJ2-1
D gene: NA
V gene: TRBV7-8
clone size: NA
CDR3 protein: CASSLGPLKYEQFF
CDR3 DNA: TGTGCCAGCAGCTTAGGCCCCCTGAAGTATGAGCAGTTCTTC

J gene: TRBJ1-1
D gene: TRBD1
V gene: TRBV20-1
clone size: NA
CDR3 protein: CSATDRGTMNTEAFF
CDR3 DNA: TGCAGTGCCACAGACAGGGGAACTATGAACACTGAAGCTTTCTTT

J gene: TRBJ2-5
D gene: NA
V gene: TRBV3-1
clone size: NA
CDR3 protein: CASNQAWEETQYF
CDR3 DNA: TGTGCCAGCAACCAGGCGTGGGAGGAGACCCAGTACTTC

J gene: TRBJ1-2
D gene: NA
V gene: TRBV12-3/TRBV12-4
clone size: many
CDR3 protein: CASSWILQLNYGYTF
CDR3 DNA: TGTGCCAGCAGTTGGATTCTCCAGTTAAACTATGGCTACACCTTC

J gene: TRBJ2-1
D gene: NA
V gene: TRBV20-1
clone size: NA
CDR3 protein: CSARVVTAYNEQFF
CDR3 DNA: TGCAGTGCTAGAGTTGTTACCGCCTACAATGAGCAGTTCTTC

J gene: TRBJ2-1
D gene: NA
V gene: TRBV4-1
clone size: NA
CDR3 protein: CASSRGFRGNEQFF
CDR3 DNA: TGCGCCAGCAGCCGTGGATTTAGGGGCAATGAGCAGTTCTTC

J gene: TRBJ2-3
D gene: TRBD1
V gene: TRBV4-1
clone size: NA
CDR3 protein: CASSQGTGLTDTQYF
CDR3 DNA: TGCGCCAGCAGCCAAGGGACAGGGCTCACAGATACGCAGTATTTT

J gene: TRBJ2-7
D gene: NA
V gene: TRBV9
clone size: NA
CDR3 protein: CASSVRTGSYEQYF
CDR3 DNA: TGTGCCAGCAGCGTTAGGACGGGCTCCTACGAGCAGTACTTC

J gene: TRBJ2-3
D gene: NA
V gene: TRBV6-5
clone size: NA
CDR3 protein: CASSYAPSTDTQYF
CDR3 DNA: TGTGCCAGCAGTTACGCTCCTAGCACAGATACGCAGTATTTT

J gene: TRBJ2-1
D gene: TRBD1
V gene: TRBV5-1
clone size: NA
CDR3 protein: CASRTGLDEQFF
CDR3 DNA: TGCGCCAGCAGGACAGGGTTGGATGAGCAGTTCTTC

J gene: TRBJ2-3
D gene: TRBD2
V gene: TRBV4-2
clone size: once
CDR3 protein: CASSERGGGTDTQYF
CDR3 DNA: TGTGCCAGCAGCGAACGGGGGGGCGGCACAGATACGCAGTATTTT

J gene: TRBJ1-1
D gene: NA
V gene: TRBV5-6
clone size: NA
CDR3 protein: CASSLVRHGPNTEAFF
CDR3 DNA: TGTGCCAGCAGCCTGGTTAGACACGGCCCCAACACTGAAGCTTTCTTT

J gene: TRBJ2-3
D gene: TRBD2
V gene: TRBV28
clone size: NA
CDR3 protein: CASRSAGVGTDTQYF
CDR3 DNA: TGTGCCAGCAGGTCAGCGGGAGTAGGGACAGATACGCAGTATTTT

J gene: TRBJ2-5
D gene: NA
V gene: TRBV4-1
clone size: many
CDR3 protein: CASSQALQETQYF
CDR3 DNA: TGCGCCAGCAGCCAAGCCCTACAAGAGACCCAGTACTTC

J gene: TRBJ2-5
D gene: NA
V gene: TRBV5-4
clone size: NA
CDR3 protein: CASSFPGRETQYF
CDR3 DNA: TGTGCCAGCAGCTTTCCGGGTCGGGAGACCCAGTACTTC

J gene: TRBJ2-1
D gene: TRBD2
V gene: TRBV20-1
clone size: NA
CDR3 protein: CSVPGTSGTGSYNEQFF
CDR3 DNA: TGCAGCGTCCCCGGGACTAGCGGGACGGGCTCCTACAATGAGCAGTTCTTC

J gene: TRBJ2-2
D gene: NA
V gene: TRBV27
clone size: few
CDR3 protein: CASRRGGELFF
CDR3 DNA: TGTGCCAGCAGGCGGGGTGGGGAGCTGTTTTTT

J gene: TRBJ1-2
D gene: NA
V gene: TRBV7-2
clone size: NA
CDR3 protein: CASSLETAWGYTF
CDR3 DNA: TGTGCCAGCAGCTTAGAAACTGCCTGGGGCTACACCTTC

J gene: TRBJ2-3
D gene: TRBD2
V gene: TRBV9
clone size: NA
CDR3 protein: CASSNGTSGITDTQYF
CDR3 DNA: TGTGCCAGCAGCAATGGGACTAGCGGGATCACAGATACGCAGTATTTT

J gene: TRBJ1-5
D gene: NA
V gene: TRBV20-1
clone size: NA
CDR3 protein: CSARVGQVFNQPQHF
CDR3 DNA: TGCAGTGCTAGAGTGGGGCAGGTCTTCAATCAGCCCCAGCATTTT

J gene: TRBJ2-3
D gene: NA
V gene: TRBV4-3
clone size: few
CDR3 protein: CASSQDVELAQYF
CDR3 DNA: TGCGCCAGCAGCCAAGATGTAGAACTCGCGCAGTATTTT

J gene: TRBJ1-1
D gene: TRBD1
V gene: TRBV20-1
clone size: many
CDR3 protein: CRGGQGGTEAFF
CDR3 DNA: TGCAGGGGGGGACAGGGAGGAACTGAAGCTTTCTTT

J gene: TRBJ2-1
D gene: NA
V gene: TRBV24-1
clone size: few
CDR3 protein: CATSGGPSYNEQFF
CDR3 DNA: TGTGCCACCAGTGGGGGGCCCTCCTACAATGAGCAGTTCTTC

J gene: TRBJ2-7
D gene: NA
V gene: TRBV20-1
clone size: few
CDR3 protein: CSARGAGTPYEQYF
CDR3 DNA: TGCAGTGCTAGAGGCGCAGGGACCCCCTACGAGCAGTACTTC

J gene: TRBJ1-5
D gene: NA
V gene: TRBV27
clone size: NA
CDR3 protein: CASSLQSEQPQHF
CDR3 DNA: TGTGCCAGCAGTTTACAGAGTGAACAGCCCCAGCATTTT

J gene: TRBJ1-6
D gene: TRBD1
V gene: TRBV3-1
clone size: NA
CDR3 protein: CASSLQGRDSPLHF
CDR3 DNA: TGTGCCAGCAGTCTACAGGGGCGTGATTCACCCCTCCACTTT

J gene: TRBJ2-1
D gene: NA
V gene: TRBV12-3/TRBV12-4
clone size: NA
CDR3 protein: CANTSELAGYNEQFF
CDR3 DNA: TGTGCCAACACATCGGAACTAGCTGGCTACAATGAGCAGTTCTTC

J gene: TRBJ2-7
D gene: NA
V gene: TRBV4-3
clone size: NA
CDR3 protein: CASSQTSTAYEQYF
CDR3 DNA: TGCGCCAGCAGCCAAACGTCGACAGCTTACGAGCAGTACTTC